The clone carrying this T cell receptor beta chain occurred once. What it binds is not known. Though probably carrying unrecorded immune exposures, donors were nominally healthy at sampling. The data were taken from a study of cytomegalovirus exposure and HLA in healthy donors. Primers included in the PCR were 60 Vbeta and 13 Jbeta primers. The protocol was immunoSEQ multiplex PCR, while the TCRdb copy is restricted to in-frame clones and leaves out a portion. The repertoire holds fewer than 100,000 clones, around 8% seen once, with about 2% in the top ten. Study outcomes and limitations: Later analysis identified a missense DCLRE1C variant that was linked to TCR beta V- and J-gene trimming. Through in vitro validation, three CMV-associated chains were shown to be specific for CMV antigens. HLA alleles were associated with 16,000 or so TCR beta sequences in a later analysis at 0.05 false discovery rate.

This clonotype originated in a man between 50 and 59 years old in good health and CMV-seronegative. The sequenced sample was PBMCs.

CDR3 DNA: TGCGCCAGCAGCCAAGAGTTCGGGACTTCCTACGAGCAGTACTTC. This encodes CASSQEFGTSYEQYF. This chain connects TRBV4-3 to TRBJ2-7, with a weak D call TRBD2 (6 bases). Trimming shortened V by 0 bases and J by 1 base, and 10 bases separated the two germline ends. This CDR3 comprises 15 residues. The germline gives CDR1 LGHNA, CDR2 YSLEER.